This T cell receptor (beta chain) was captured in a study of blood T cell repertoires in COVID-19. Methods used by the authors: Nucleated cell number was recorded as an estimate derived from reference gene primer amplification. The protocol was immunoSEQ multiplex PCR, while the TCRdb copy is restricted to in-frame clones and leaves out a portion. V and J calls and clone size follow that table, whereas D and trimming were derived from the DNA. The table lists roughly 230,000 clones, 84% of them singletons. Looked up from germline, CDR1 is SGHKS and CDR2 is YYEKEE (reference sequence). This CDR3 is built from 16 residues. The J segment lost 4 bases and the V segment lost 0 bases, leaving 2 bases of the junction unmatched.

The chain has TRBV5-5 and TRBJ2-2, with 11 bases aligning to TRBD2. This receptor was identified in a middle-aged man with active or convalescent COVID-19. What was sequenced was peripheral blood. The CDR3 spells CASSLGLAGGTGELFF. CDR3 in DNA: TGTGCCAGCAGCTTGGGGCTAGCGGGGGGCACCGGGGAGCTGTTTTTT.